This T cell receptor (beta chain) was sequenced for a study of cytotoxic CD8 clonotypes in ibrutinib-treated CLL. The repertoire was sequenced with immunoSEQ multiplex PCR; TCRdb's copy has only in-frame clones and lacks some. This table holds approximately 210,000 clones, around 72% found once. Library input was about 1.8 micrograms of DNA from cryopreserved PBMCs. The sample holds a few counts of this clone. The receptor was derived from a human donor with chronic lymphocytic leukemia. Sample: PBMCs, taken after 24 months of ibrutinib treatment.

CDR3 sequence (DNA): TGTGCCAGCAGTCGGAGCGCAACTAATGAAAAACTGTTTTTT. Translated: CASSRSATNEKLFF. This chain connects TRBV2 to TRBJ1-4, with D unresolved. The V and J ends lost 5 bases and 0 bases respectively, with 7 bases between them. The length of the CDR3 is 14 residues. Germline values: CDR1 SNHLY, CDR2 FYNNEI.